This T cell receptor (beta chain) was profiled in a study of blood T cells in healthy people across ages. Each sample used at least 6.5 million PBMCs. Primers used in a second PCR of roughly 7 to 12 cycles were a sample-barcoded 5' primer and a J-beta primer mix. Each CDR3 protein is one row after TCRdb ran MiXCR on the 5' RACE reads. The data contain 1,300,000 or so distinct CDR3 sequences, roughly 59% of them seen just once; the ten biggest clones take up 6.5% to 8%. Study-wide results and limits: It was held that the diversity estimates obtained from one million T cells were underestimates. More naive CD4+ cells and higher diversity were found in long-lived than in aged donors.

The CDR3 loop spans 15 amino acids. The germline gives CDR1 MNHEY, CDR2 SMNVEV (reference sequence). This clonotype was observed a handful of times. Its antigen remains unidentified. This clonotype originated in a young man in good health. The chain carries TRBV27 and TRBJ2-5; 8 bases line up with TRBD1. The closer fit of TRBJ2-7 to the DNA end suggests the J call may be wrong. Sequencing was performed on blood. CDR3 sequence: CASSLSSGTGYEQYF. CDR3 nucleotides: TGTGCCAGCAGTTTATCCTCCGGGACAGGCTACGAGCAGTACTTC.